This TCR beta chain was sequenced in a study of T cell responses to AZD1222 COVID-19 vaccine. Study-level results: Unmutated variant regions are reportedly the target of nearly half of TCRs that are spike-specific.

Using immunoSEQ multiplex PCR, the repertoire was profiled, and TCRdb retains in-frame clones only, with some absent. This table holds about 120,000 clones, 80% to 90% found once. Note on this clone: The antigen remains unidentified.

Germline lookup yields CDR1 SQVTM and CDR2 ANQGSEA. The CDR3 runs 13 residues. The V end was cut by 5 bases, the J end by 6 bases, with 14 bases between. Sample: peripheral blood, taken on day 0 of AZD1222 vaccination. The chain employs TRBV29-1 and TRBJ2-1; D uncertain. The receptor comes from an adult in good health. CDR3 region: CSVCPPGGNEQFF. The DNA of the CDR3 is TGCAGCGTTTGCCCCCCAGGCGGCAATGAGCAGTTCTTC.